This TCR beta chain originates from a study of T cell changes during pregnancy in multiple sclerosis. TCRdb's copy holds only in-frame clones and misses some; the assay was immunoSEQ multiplex PCR. The data show around 95,000 clones, 92% seen once. Germline CDR1 is SGHTA and CDR2 is FQGNSA. The CDR3 is 17 residues long. The trim removed 8 bases at V and 5 bases at J, leaving 13 bases unmatched. Specimen: peripheral blood, collected after pregnancy. The chain carries TRBV7-2 and TRBJ2-5, with TRBD2 matching 14 bases. This sequence originates from a female donor with multiple sclerosis, enrolled in a pregnancy study. The CDR3 sequence: CASLSRRLAGGPETQYF. The CDR3, as DNA: TGTGCCAGCCTTTCCCGACGACTAGCGGGGGGGCCGGAGACCCAGTACTTC.